What follows are 20 T cell receptor beta chains derived from one specimen sequenced in a study of identical twins. MiXCR was run by TCRdb on the 5' RACE reads, yielding one entry per CDR3 protein. The sample records 300,000 to 400,000 distinct CDR3 sequences, 9% to 15% being singletons. This sample was also put to use in a study of yellow fever vaccine responses in identical twins.

Sequenced sample: CD8+ T cells sorted from blood. The receptors here all came from a woman under 30 in good health.

This clonotype was observed a handful of times. V usage is TRBV6-1 and J usage is TRBJ2-7; D unclear. There are 13 residues in the CDR3. Trimming took off 2 bases at V and 3 bases at J, with 8 bases between the two ends. The germline CDR1 and CDR2 sequences are MNHNS and SASEGT. CDR3 residues: CASSESLVYEQYV. Here the CDR3 DNA reads TGTGCCAGCAGTGAAAGCCTAGTCTACGAGCAGTACGTC.

Many counts were recorded for this clonotype. The chain joins TRBV4-1 to TRBJ2-1; D gene unclear. The V gene lost 1 base and the J gene lost 7 bases, with 17 bases spanning the gap. Germline V gives CDR1 MGHRA, CDR2 YSYEKL. The length of the CDR3 is 16 residues. CDR3 sequence: CASSQVRQEKKNEQFF. The CDR3 DNA reads as TGCGCCAGCAGCCAAGTCAGGCAGGAGAAGAAGAATGAGCAGTTCTTC.

This clonotype was seen repeatedly, ten times or more. The V call is TRBV7-8, the J call TRBJ1-1; the D is unclear. CDR1 is SGHVS and CDR2 is FQNEAQ in the germline V gene. The CDR3 sequence is 11 residues long. V lost 6 bases to trimming and J lost 5 bases, with 7 bases between them. CDR3 nucleotide sequence: TGTGCCAGCAGAGGGCAAACTGAAGCTTTCTTT. Amino acid sequence: CASRGQTEAFF.

This clonotype was seen repeatedly, ten times or more. The chain recombines TRBV27 with TRBJ2-3, with a tentative D call TRBD2 (5 bases). Germline CDR1 is MNHEY and CDR2 is SMNVEV (reference sequence). There are 14 residues in the CDR3. Trimming removed 6 bases from V and 6 bases from J, with 16 bases in between. For the CDR3, the DNA is TGTGCCAGCAGCCCGGCGGGCCGTCGGGATACGCAGTATTTT. Protein product: CASSPAGRRDTQYF.

V is TRBV20-1 and J is TRBJ1-1; maybe TRBD1 (5 bases). Germline V gives CDR1 DFQATT, CDR2 SNEGSKA (reference sequence). CDR3 length: 14 amino acids. Trimming left V 5 bases short and J 0 bases short, with 13 bases between. The CDR3 coding sequence is TGCAGTGCTCCTGACGGGGCTTTGAACACTGAAGCTTTCTTT. This sequence encodes CSAPDGALNTEAFF.

This clonotype appeared many times. The chain joins TRBV12-3 or TRBV12-4 to TRBJ1-1; TRBD1 agrees at 10 bases. With V trimmed by 5 bases and J by 6 bases, 6 bases remained unmatched. The CDR3 spans 14 residues. CDR3 region: CASSPRDRGSEAFF. The CDR3, as DNA: TGTGCCAGCAGTCCGCGGGACAGGGGTTCTGAAGCTTTCTTT.

This clonotype came up a few times. The J gene is TRBJ2-5, the V gene TRBV28; 10 nucleotides align to TRBD2. CDR1 MDHEN and CDR2 SYDVKM come from the germline V gene. V lost 2 bases, J lost 5 bases, and 5 bases stayed unmatched. The CDR3 spans 15 residues. CDR3 nucleotide sequence: TGTGCCAGCAGTTTAAGTACTAGCGGGAAGGAGACCCAGTACTTC. It translates to CASSLSTSGKETQYF.

In its sample, this clonotype was seen many times. V and J are TRBV6-1 and TRBJ2-3; D remains ambiguous. Trimming took 1 base from V and 0 from J, leaving 8 bases between them. There are 15 residues in the CDR3. The germline V gene encodes CDR1 MNHNS and CDR2 SASEGT. The CDR3 bases are TGTGCCAGCAGTGAAGGGACCGTTAGCACAGATACGCAGTATTTT. Its protein product is CASSEGTVSTDTQYF.

This clonotype was observed a few times. The CDR3 nucleotides read TGTGCCATCAGTGAGTCGAGGACAGAGGGGGGCGTAAGAACTGAAGCTTTCTTT. Encoded protein: CAISESRTEGGVRTEAFF. The chain recombines TRBV10-3 with TRBJ1-1, with TRBD1 as a possible D gene (6 bases). The V gene's germline CDR1 is ENHRY and CDR2 SYGVKD. This CDR3 is 18 amino acids long. V shed 0 bases and J shed 5 bases, with 22 bases lying between them.

Concerning this clonotype itself: A read error may produce the germline difference seen at one junction end. The chain uses TRBV7-9 and TRBJ2-7; D is unresolved. Germline CDR1 SEHNR, CDR2 FQNEAQ (reference sequence). The CDR3 length is 11 residues. Written as DNA, the CDR3 is TGTGCCAGCAGCTTCTCCTTCGAGCAGTACTTC. This sequence encodes CASSFSFEQYF. Filled out from reference TRBV7-9 and TRBJ2-7, the complete variable domain reads DTGVSQNPRHKITKRGQNVTFRCDPISEHNRLYWYRQTLGQGPEFLTYFQNEAQLEKSRLLSDRFSAERPKGSFSTLEIQRTEQGDSAMYLCASSFSFEQYFGPGTRLTVT.

This clonotype was found many times. The V call is TRBV4-2, the J call TRBJ2-7; the match to TRBD2 covers 8 bases. J lost 4 bases, V lost 0 bases, and 8 bases had no gene match. The CDR3 loop spans 16 amino acids. Per the germline V gene, CDR1 is LGHNA and CDR2 is YNFKEQ. The CDR3 DNA is TGTGCCAGCAGCCAAGAATCCACTAGCGGATCATACGAGCAGTACTTC. It yields the protein CASSQESTSGSYEQYF.

The sample holds a few counts of this clonotype. The V and J genes are TRBV7-2 and TRBJ1-2; D is undetermined. The V end was cut by 0 bases, the J end by 3 bases, with 17 bases between. The CDR3 extends over 17 amino acids. Per germline, CDR1 SGHTA and CDR2 FQGNSA. For the CDR3, the DNA is TGTGCCAGCAGCTTAGCCCGGCGTGGAGGAAAGGACTATGGCTACACCTTC. The encoded protein is CASSLARRGGKDYGYTF. Drawing the rest from reference TRBV7-2 and TRBJ1-2, the complete variable domain is GAGVSQSPSNKVTEKGKDVELRCDPISGHTALYWYRQSLGQGLEFLIYFQGNSAPDKSGLPSDRFSAERTGGSVSTLTIQRTQQEDSAVYLCASSLARRGGKDYGYTFGSGTRLTVV.

The CDR3 region has the DNA TGTGCCAGCAGTTTATCGACGGGACAGGGGTACACCGGGGAGCTGTTTTTT. Translated, it gives CASSLSTGQGYTGELFF. The chain is built from TRBV27 and TRBJ2-2, with 10 bases matching TRBD1. After removal of 0 bases from V and 3 bases from J, the junction contained 4 bases not matched to a gene. There are 17 residues in the CDR3. Germline assignment: CDR1 MNHEY and CDR2 SMNVEV (reference sequence).

CDR3 residues: CASSDVFYNEQFF. CDR3 sequence (DNA): TGCGCCAGCAGTGATGTGTTCTACAATGAGCAGTTCTTC. The chain combines TRBV10-2 with TRBJ2-1; no reliable D call. The germline V and J ends were trimmed by 3 bases and 3 bases, with 6 bases remaining between them. This CDR3 has 13 residues. The germline CDR1 and CDR2 sequences are WSHSY and SAAADI.

V gene TRBV5-5 combines with J gene TRBJ2-1; 8 positions match TRBD2. The V and J ends lost 3 bases and 7 bases, in that order; junction bases with no gene match: 6. The CDR3 extends over 14 amino acids. Germline assignment: CDR1 SGHKS and CDR2 YYEKEE (reference sequence). This CDR3 is CASSSRGLGNEQFF. The CDR3 coding sequence is TGTGCCAGCAGCTCGAGGGGACTAGGGAATGAGCAGTTCTTC.

The chain recombines TRBV19 with TRBJ2-7, with D unresolved. The CDR3 is 12 amino acids. In germline, CDR1 is LNHDA, CDR2 SQIVND (reference sequence). V was shortened by 3 bases and J by 5 bases, with 8 bases between the two germline ends. DNA of the CDR3: TGTGCCAGTAGTATGAATTCCAACGAGCAGTACTTC. Translating it yields CASSMNSNEQYF.

The table lists this clonotype with a few counts. This rearrangement joins TRBV27 to TRBJ2-1; 9 positions match TRBD2. V was clipped by 6 bases and J by 6 bases; unmatched bases: 3. This CDR3 is built from 13 residues. The germline gives CDR1 MNHEY, CDR2 SMNVEV (reference sequence). Here the CDR3 reads CASRRGGLNEQFF. CDR3 nucleotides: TGTGCCAGCAGGCGGGGGGGCCTCAATGAGCAGTTCTTC.

On this clonotype itself: Since no conserved phenylalanine or tryptophan closes the CDR3, a read error is the likely cause. It is unclear where the CDR3 begins or ends on the DNA, so no DNA is shown, and the CDR3 is as TCRdb lists it. The chain links TRBV10-2 to TRBJ2-5; the DNA was not used to check the table's D call, TRBD2. Germline-derived CDR1 and CDR2 are WSHSY and SAAADI. The CDR3 is 12 residues long, ends included. This CDR3 reads CASSESKDPGYY.

J is TRBJ2-7 and V is TRBV7-9, with no clear D. This CDR3 is 13 amino acids long. Trimming removed 1 base from V and 2 bases from J, with 6 bases in between. Germline V CDR1 and CDR2: SEHNR, FQNEAQ (reference sequence). The DNA of the CDR3 is TGTGCCAGCAGCTTAGGGAATACCTACGAGCAGTACGTC. It is translated as CASSLGNTYEQYV.

This clonotype was detected ten times or more. The chain couples TRBV5-1 to TRBJ2-3; D unresolved. This CDR3 is built from 17 residues. V was clipped by 3 bases and J by 4 bases, with 21 bases between them. Germline CDR1 SGHRS, CDR2 YFSETQ. The CDR3 sequence is CASSSPPGFPEADTQYF. CDR3 coding DNA: TGCGCCAGCAGCTCCCCTCCCGGTTTCCCCGAGGCAGATACGCAGTATTTT.